This T cell receptor (beta chain) was captured in a study of blood T cells in healthy people across ages. Study results and limitations: Lack of knowledge of donor CMV status possibly confounded expanded clonotype changes.

PCR was performed a second time for 7 to 11 cycles using a sample-barcoded 5' primer and a J-beta primer mix. Researchers report that each sample yielded at least 3 million CDR3-containing paired-end reads. TCRdb reanalysed the 5' RACE reads using MiXCR and keeps one entry per CDR3 protein. The data show approximately 490,000 distinct CDR3 sequences, 20% to 30% seen once. This clonotype has more than one count but fewer than ten. Antigen: not known. This CDR3 is 15 amino acids long. V dropped 4 bases and J dropped 6 bases, with 16 bases sitting between them. The germline V gene has CDR1 SGHDT and CDR2 YYEEEE. This sample also belongs to another study, concerning T cells of mothers and their children. That report notes: A few healthy Caucasian mothers, along with their six children, served as the donors. Related and unrelated pairs show similar thymic shaping of TCR recombination output.

V usage is TRBV5-6 and J usage is TRBJ2-2; D is uncertain. The material sequenced was blood. The TCR comes from a boy between 5 and 17 years old in good health. This chain's CDR3 is CASSKTPGFAGELFF. In DNA, the CDR3 is TGTGCCAGCAGCAAAACCCCGGGTTTCGCCGGGGAGCTGTTTTTT.